The sequence of this TCR beta chain was determined in a study of blood T cell repertoires in COVID-19. Study-level background: Samples taken during acute and convalescent COVID-19 were collected in the United States, Italy and Spain. T cells, B-cell-depleted T cells, or PBMCs supplied cDNA or gDNA.

The ends lost 1 base at V and 0 bases at J; junction bases unmatched: 8. Germline lookup yields CDR1 SEHNR and CDR2 FQNEAQ (reference sequence). CDR3 length: 17 residues. Original handling: Reference gene primer amplification gave estimated nucleated cell counts. Sequencing used immunoSEQ multiplex PCR; TCRdb keeps in-frame clones, though not all of them. The V and J calls and clone size were taken over from that table, and D and trimming were inferred from the DNA. The data show hundreds of thousands of clones, around nine tenths seen once. The J gene is TRBJ1-1, the V gene TRBV7-9; 7 nucleotides agree with TRBD1. Sequenced sample: peripheral blood. The TCR originated in a woman in her thirties with COVID-19, enrolled during active disease. For the CDR3, the DNA is TGTGCCAGCAGCTTAGGTCAACCGGGACAGCTGAACACTGAAGCTTTCTTT. Translating gives CASSLGQPGQLNTEAFF. Full variable domain (rest looked up from reference TRBV7-9 and TRBJ1-1): DTGVSQNPRHKITKRGQNVTFRCDPISEHNRLYWYRQTLGQGPEFLTYFQNEAQLEKSRLLSDRFSAERPKGSFSTLEIQRTEQGDSAMYLCASSLGQPGQLNTEAFFGQGTRLTVV.